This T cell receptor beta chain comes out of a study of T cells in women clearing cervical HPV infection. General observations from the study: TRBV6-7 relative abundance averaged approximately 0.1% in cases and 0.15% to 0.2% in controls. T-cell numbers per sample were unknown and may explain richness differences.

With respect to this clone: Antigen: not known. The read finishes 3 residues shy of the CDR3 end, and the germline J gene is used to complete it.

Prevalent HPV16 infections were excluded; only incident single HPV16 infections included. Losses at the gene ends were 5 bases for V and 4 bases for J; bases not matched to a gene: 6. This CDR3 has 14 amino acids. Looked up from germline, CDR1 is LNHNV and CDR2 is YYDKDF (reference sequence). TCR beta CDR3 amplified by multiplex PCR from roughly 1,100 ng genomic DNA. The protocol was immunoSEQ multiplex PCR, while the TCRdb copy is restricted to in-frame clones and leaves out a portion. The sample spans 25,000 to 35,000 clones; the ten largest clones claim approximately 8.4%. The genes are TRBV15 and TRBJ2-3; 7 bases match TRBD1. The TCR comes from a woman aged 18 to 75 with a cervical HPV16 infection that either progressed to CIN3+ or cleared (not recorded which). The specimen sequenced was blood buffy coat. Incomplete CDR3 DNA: TGTGCCACCAGCTTCCGACAGGGTCCAGATACG. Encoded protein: CATSFRQGPDT. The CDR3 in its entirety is CATSFRQGPDTQYF.